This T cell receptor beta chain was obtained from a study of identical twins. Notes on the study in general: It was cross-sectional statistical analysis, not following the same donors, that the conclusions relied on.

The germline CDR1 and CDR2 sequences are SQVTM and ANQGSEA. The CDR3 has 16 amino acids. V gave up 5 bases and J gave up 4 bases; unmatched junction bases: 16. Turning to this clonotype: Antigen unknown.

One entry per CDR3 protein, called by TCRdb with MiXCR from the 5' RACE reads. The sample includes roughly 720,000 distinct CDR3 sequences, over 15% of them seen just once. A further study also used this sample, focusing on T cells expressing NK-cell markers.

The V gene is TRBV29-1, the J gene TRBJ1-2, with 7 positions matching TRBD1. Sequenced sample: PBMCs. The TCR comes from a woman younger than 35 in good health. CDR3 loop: CSVNPLAGGAAYGYTF. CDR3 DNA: TGCAGCGTTAACCCGTTGGCAGGGGGAGCGGCCTATGGCTACACCTTC.